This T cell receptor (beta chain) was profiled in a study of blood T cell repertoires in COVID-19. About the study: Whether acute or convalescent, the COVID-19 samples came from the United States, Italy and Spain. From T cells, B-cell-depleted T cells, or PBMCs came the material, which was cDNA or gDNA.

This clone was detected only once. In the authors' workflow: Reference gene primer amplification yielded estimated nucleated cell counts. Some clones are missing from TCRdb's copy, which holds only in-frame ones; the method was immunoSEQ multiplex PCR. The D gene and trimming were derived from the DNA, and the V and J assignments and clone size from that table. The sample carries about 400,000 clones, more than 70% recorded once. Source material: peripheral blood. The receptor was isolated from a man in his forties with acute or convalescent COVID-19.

The CDR3 region has the DNA TGTGCCAGCAGCCCAACTAAGATTTCGGATGAGCAGTTCTTC. Amino acids: CASSPTKISDEQFF. The chain has TRBV2 and TRBJ2-1, with D hard to call. The germline V gene has CDR1 SNHLY and CDR2 FYNNEI. This CDR3 is 14 amino acids long. Trimming took off 6 bases at V and 8 bases at J, with 17 bases between the two ends.